The clone carrying this T cell receptor beta chain was seen a handful of times. Its cognate antigen is unknown. Combining a sample-barcoded 5' primer with a J-beta primer mix, a second PCR ran for roughly 6 to 12 cycles. TCRdb itself ran the 5' RACE reads through MiXCR, one entry per CDR3 protein. The table shows just over 800,000 distinct CDR3 sequences, with approximately 59% occurring only once. The data were taken from a study of blood T cells in healthy people across ages. General study results and limits: Age showed a roughly linear inverse relationship with TCR beta diversity per million T cells. TCR beta diversity correlated strongly with naive T cell percentage.

CDR3 length equals 16 residues. V lost 7 bases to trimming and J lost 6 bases; unmatched junction nucleotides: 10. Germline V gene data show CDR1 as ENHRY and CDR2 as SYGVKD. Sequencing input: blood. This sequence originates from a man aged 25 to 40 in good health. This chain links TRBV10-3 with TRBJ2-1, with 12 positions matching TRBD2. CDR3 protein: CAINFAPGLAGNEQFF. In nucleotides, the CDR3 is TGTGCCATCAACTTTGCACCGGGACTAGCGGGCAATGAGCAGTTCTTC.